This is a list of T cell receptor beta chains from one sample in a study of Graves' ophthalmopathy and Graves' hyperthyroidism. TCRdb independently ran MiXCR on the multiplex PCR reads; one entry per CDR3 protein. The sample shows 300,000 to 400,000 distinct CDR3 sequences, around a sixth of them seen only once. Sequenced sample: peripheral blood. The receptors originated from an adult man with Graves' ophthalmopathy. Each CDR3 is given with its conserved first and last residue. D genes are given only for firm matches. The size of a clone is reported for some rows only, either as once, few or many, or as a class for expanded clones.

TGTGCCAGCAGCCTAGCCCTGCGCGTACAAGAGACCCAGTACTTC	CASSLALRVQETQYF	TRBV7-9	many	TRBJ2-5	NA
TGTGCAGCTTCGTCGTCCCGGGGGCAAGAGACCCAGTACTTC	CAASSSRGQETQYF	TRBV7-9	many	TRBJ2-5	NA
TGTGCCAGCAGTTTTACAGGGGGGAACACTGAAGCTTTCTTT	CASSFTGGNTEAFF	TRBV12-3/TRBV12-4	many	TRBJ1-1	TRBD1
TGCGCCAGCAGCCTCCCGGGAGGGGCGCGTGGCTACACCTTC	CASSLPGGARGYTF	TRBV4-1	many	TRBJ1-2	NA
TGTGCCAGCAGCCCAGACAGCGACGAATCACCCCTCCACTTT	CASSPDSDESPLHF	TRBV12-3/TRBV12-4	many	TRBJ1-6	NA
TGTGCCAGCAGCTCCATAGGCAGGGTTCTCTATGGCTACACCTTC	CASSSIGRVLYGYTF	TRBV7-9	many	TRBJ1-2	NA
TGTGCCAGCAGTTTATTGCAGACCTACGAGCAGTACTTC	CASSLLQTYEQYF	TRBV12-3/TRBV12-4	NA	TRBJ2-7	NA
TGTGCCATCCCAGGACAGGGGGCCTATGGCTACACCTTC	CAIPGQGAYGYTF	TRBV10-3	many	TRBJ1-2	TRBD1
TGTGCCAGCAGTGAAATTTTGTGGGGAGAGCCCTACTTC	CASSEILWGEPYF	TRBV2	NA	TRBJ2-7	NA
TGTGCCATCAGAGACGGACAGGCTCAGTACTTC	CAIRDGQAQYF	TRBV10-3	many	TRBJ2-7	TRBD1
TGTGCCAGCAGTCGCCATGGGGGAACCAGCTCCTACGAGCAGTACTTC	CASSRHGGTSSYEQYF	TRBV12-3/TRBV12-4	many	TRBJ2-7	NA
TGTGCCAGCAGCCCCTTAGGTTGGGGGCCGGGACAAACCGGGGAGCTGTTTTTT	CASSPLGWGPGQTGELFF	TRBV4-2	many	TRBJ2-2	NA
TGTGCCAGCAGCTTTGAACAATTCCCCACCGGGGAGCTGTTTTTT	CASSFEQFPTGELFF	TRBV7-2	NA	TRBJ2-2	NA
TGTGCCAGTAGTCCGCGGGGACGTAGGGGAGAGACCCAGTACTTC	CASSPRGRRGETQYF	TRBV19	many	TRBJ2-5	NA
TGTGCCACCAGCAGAGGGGACACGGGAGAGACCCAGTACTTC	CATSRGDTGETQYF	TRBV15	many	TRBJ2-5	NA
TGTGCCACCAGTGATTTGAAGGGACAGGGGGCTGAGAACACTGAAGCTTTCTTT	CATSDLKGQGAENTEAFF	TRBV24-1	once	TRBJ1-1	TRBD1
TGTGCCTGGAGTTCTGGGGGGCGGGGGAATCAGCCCCAGCATTTT	CAWSSGGRGNQPQHF	TRBV30	many	TRBJ1-5	NA
TGTGCCAGCAGTTTAAGGGGTAGCAATCAGCCCCAGCATTTT	CASSLRGSNQPQHF	TRBV12-3/TRBV12-4	many	TRBJ1-5	NA
TGTGCCAGCAGTCCCCAGACAGGCCAGCATTTT	CASSPQTGQHF	TRBV6-5	many	TRBJ1-5	NA
TGCAGTGCTAGGGGGGACAGAATAGTTAATTCACCCCTCCACTTT	CSARGDRIVNSPLHF	TRBV20-1	many	TRBJ1-6	TRBD1
TGTGCCAGCAGTCCCCCGGCCCTTAATCAGCCCCAGCATTTT	CASSPPALNQPQHF	TRBV28	many	TRBJ1-5	NA
TGTGCCAGCAGGGGACTAGCGGGAGGGCCCGGATACGAGCAGTACTTC	CASRGLAGGPGYEQYF	TRBV28	once	TRBJ2-7	TRBD2
TGTGCCTGGGGCCTTTACTTTTCTGGGGCCAACGTCCTGACTTTC	CAWGLYFSGANVLTF	TRBV30	many	TRBJ2-6	NA
TGTGCCAGCAGTTACGTCGTTGGGGAGACCCAGTACTTC	CASSYVVGETQYF	TRBV6-2/TRBV6-3	many	TRBJ2-5	NA
TGTGCCAGCAGCCCCAGTCCGGGACACCCCGCGGCTTTCTTT	CASSPSPGHPAAFF	TRBV7-3	many	TRBJ1-1	NA
TGTGCCAGTAGTATAGAGCTGGGACAGAGCTACGAGCAGTACTTC	CASSIELGQSYEQYF	TRBV19	NA	TRBJ2-7	TRBD1
TGTGCCAGCAGCCCCAGGGACAGGCCGGAGGAGCAGTACTTC	CASSPRDRPEEQYF	TRBV7-9	many	TRBJ2-7	TRBD1
TGCGCCAGCAGTTCCGGGAGGGGGGCCTACGAGCAGTACTTC	CASSSGRGAYEQYF	TRBV5-1	many	TRBJ2-7	TRBD2
TGTGCCAGCAGTTACTCTTGGGCAGGGAGAGGGAGGACTGAAGCTTTCTTT	CASSYSWAGRGRTEAFF	TRBV6-2/TRBV6-3	many	TRBJ1-1	NA
TGTGCCAGCAGCGGGTGGGACAGGGATTACCAGCCCCAGCATTTT	CASSGWDRDYQPQHF	TRBV6-2/TRBV6-3	many	TRBJ1-5	TRBD1
TGTGCCAGCAGCAGCTACACAAATAGCAATCAGCCCCAGCATTTT	CASSSYTNSNQPQHF	TRBV5-5	many	TRBJ1-5	NA
TGCAGTGCTAGACTTAGGACAGATAACTATGGCTACACCTTC	CSARLRTDNYGYTF	TRBV20-1	many	TRBJ1-2	NA
TGTGCCAGCAGCTTAGAACCGGGGAATTCACCCCTCCACTTT	CASSLEPGNSPLHF	TRBV11-2	many	TRBJ1-6	NA
TGTGCCTGGAGTGTACGGGCACCGGGGGAGCAGTACTTC	CAWSVRAPGEQYF	TRBV30	many	TRBJ2-7	NA
TGCAGTGCTAGCACCCCCGGGGCGAACATTCAGTACTTC	CSASTPGANIQYF	TRBV20-1	many	TRBJ2-4	NA
TGTGCCAGCACTTATGGACAGCTCTACGAGCAGTACTTC	CASTYGQLYEQYF	TRBV12-3/TRBV12-4	many	TRBJ2-7	NA
TGTGCCACCAGGAAGGGACAGACGAGCACCGGGGAGCTGTTTTTT	CATRKGQTSTGELFF	TRBV15	many	TRBJ2-2	TRBD1
TGCGCCAGCAGCGGAAGCTCTGGGGGGATGAACACCGGGGAGCTGTTTTTT	CASSGSSGGMNTGELFF	TRBV5-1	few	TRBJ2-2	NA
TGCGCCAGCAGCCCGCCCTCTGGAAACACCATATATTTT	CASSPPSGNTIYF	TRBV4-1	many	TRBJ1-3	NA
TGTGCCAGCAGCCTAACGCCCACAGGGACAAGTTATGGCTACACCTTC	CASSLTPTGTSYGYTF	TRBV7-2	many	TRBJ1-2	NA
TGTGCCAGCAGTCTAGCGGGAACGGGCCACGAGCAGTACTTC	CASSLAGTGHEQYF	TRBV27	many	TRBJ2-7	TRBD2
TGTGCCAGCAGGATGAGGCGTCTAGAGACCCAGTACTTC	CASRMRRLETQYF	TRBV6-5	many	TRBJ2-5	NA
TGTGCCAGCAGAACCCTGGGAGGAGGTGACACTGAAGCTTTCTTT	CASRTLGGGDTEAFF	TRBV12-3/TRBV12-4	many	TRBJ1-1	NA
TGTGCCAGCTCACCGGGTCAGAGGGACGAGCAGTACTTC	CASSPGQRDEQYF	TRBV18	many	TRBJ2-7	NA
TGTGCCAGCAGCTTAAGTGGCGGGGTGACCTACGAGCAGTACTTC	CASSLSGGVTYEQYF	TRBV7-3	NA	TRBJ2-7	NA
TGTGCCAGCAGCAAAAGAGGCCTAGCGGGAGACCACGAGCAGTACTTC	CASSKRGLAGDHEQYF	TRBV11-2	once	TRBJ2-7	TRBD2